This T cell receptor beta chain was sequenced in a study of cytomegalovirus exposure and HLA in healthy donors. 13 Jbeta primers and 60 Vbeta primers were used for the PCR. Profiled with immunoSEQ multiplex PCR; TCRdb holds only in-frame clones, not every one. This table holds 120,000 or so clones, over 70% found once. Note on this clone: Its matching antigen is unknown.

The CDR3 contains 17 residues. Per the germline V gene, CDR1 is SGHTA and CDR2 is FQGNSA. Trimming pared 4 bases from V and 5 bases from J, leaving 21 bases between. General study results and limits: A later analysis linked a missense DCLRE1C variant to TCR beta V- and J-gene trimming. Fewer N-insertions than the roughly 670-donor mean were reportedly shown by an Asian-associated ancestry cluster in a later analysis.

Sequencing was carried out using PBMCs. The clonotype originates from a man aged 18 to 35 in good health and CMV-seropositive. V and J are TRBV7-2 and TRBJ1-5; maybe TRBD1 (5 bases). CDR3 residues: CASSSDLMGRMDQPQHF. CDR3 nucleotides: TGTGCCAGCAGCTCCGATTTGATGGGGCGGATGGATCAGCCCCAGCATTTT.